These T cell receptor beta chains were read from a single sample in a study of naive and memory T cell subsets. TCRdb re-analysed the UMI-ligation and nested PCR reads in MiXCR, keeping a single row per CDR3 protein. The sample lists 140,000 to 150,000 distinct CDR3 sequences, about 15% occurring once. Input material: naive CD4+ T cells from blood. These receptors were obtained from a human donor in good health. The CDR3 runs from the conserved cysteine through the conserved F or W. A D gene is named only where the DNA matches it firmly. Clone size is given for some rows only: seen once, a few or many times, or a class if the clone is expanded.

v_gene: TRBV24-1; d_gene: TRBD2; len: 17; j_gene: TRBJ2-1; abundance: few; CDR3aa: CATSDPPGIAGKDEQFF; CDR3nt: TGTGCCACCAGTGATCCTCCAGGGATAGCGGGTAAAGATGAGCAGTTCTTC
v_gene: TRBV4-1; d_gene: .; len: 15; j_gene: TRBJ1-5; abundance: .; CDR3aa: CASSQILTENQPQHF; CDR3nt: TGCGCCAGCAGCCAAATTTTAACAGAGAATCAGCCCCAGCATTTT
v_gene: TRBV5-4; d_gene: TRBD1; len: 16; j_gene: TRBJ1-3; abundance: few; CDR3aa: CASSLAGGAAGNTIYF; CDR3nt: TGTGCCAGCAGCTTGGCAGGGGGCGCGGCTGGAAACACCATATATTTT
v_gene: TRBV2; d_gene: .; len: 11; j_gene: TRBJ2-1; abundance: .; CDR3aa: CAGSGVLEQFF; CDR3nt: TGTGCCGGCAGTGGGGTGTTAGAGCAGTTCTTC
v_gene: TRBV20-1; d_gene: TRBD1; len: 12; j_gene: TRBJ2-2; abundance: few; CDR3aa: CSAQDRAGELFF; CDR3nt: TGCAGTGCCCAAGACAGGGCCGGGGAGCTGTTTTTT
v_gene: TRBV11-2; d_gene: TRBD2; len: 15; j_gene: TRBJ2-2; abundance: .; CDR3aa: CASSLSGSGTGELFF; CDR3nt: TGTGCCAGCAGCCTTAGCGGGAGTGGAACCGGGGAGCTGTTTTTT
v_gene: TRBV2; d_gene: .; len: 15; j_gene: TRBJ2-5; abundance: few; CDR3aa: CASSNDKMYQETQYF; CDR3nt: TGTGCCAGCAGCAACGACAAGATGTACCAAGAGACCCAGTACTTC
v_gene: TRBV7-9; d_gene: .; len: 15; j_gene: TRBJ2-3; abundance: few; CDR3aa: CASSSQGIVTDTQYF; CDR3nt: TGTGCCAGCAGCTCCCAAGGGATTGTTACAGATACGCAGTATTTT
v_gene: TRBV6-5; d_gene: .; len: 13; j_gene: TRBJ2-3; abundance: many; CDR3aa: CASSYLGTDTQYF; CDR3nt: TGTGCCAGCAGTTACCTTGGCACAGATACGCAGTATTTT
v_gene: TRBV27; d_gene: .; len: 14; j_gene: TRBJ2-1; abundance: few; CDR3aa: CASSPPGFLWEQFF; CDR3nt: TGTGCCAGCAGTCCCCCGGGTTTCTTATGGGAGCAGTTCTTC
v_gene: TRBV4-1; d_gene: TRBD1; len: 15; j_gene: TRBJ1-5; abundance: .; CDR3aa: CASSPRGLSNQPQHF; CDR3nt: TGCGCCAGCAGCCCCAGGGGGCTGAGCAATCAGCCCCAGCATTTT
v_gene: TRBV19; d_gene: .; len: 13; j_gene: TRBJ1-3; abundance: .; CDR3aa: CASSLGAGNTIYF; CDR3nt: TGTGCCAGTAGTTTGGGGGCTGGAAACACCATATATTTT
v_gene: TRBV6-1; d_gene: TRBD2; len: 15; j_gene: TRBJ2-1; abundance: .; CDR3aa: CASGTSGSSHNEQFF; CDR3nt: TGTGCCAGCGGGACTAGCGGGAGTTCGCACAATGAGCAGTTCTTC
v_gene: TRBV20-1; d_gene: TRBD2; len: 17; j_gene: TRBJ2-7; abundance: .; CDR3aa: CSALLAGGPMYSYEQYF; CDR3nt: TGCAGTGCCCTACTAGCGGGAGGCCCAATGTACTCCTACGAGCAGTACTTC
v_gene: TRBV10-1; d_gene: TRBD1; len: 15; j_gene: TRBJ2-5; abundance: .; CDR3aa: CASKSGTGVEETQYF; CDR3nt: TGCGCCAGCAAGTCCGGGACAGGGGTGGAGGAGACCCAGTACTTC
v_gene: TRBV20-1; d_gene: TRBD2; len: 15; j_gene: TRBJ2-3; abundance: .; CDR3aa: CSASTLAGMPDTQYF; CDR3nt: TGCAGTGCTAGCACACTAGCGGGGATGCCAGATACGCAGTATTTT
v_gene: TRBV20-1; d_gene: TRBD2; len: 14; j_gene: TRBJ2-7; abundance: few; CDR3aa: CSAGLAGGPDEQYF; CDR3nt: TGCAGTGCCGGCCTAGCGGGAGGGCCCGACGAGCAGTACTTC
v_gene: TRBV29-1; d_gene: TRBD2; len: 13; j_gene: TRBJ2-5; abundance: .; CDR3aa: CSAIAGGEETQYF; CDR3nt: TGCAGCGCGATAGCGGGAGGAGAAGAGACCCAGTACTTC
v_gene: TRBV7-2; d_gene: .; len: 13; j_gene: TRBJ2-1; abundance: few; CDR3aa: CASSKTADNEQFF; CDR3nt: TGTGCCAGCAGTAAGACTGCAGACAATGAGCAGTTCTTC
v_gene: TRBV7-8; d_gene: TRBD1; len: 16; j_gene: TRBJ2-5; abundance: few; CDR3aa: CASSLGVGQPQETQYF; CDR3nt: TGTGCCAGCAGCTTAGGAGTGGGACAGCCCCAAGAGACCCAGTACTTC
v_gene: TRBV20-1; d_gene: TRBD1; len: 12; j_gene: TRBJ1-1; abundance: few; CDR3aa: CSARTGGTEAFF; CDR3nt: TGCAGTGCTAGAACAGGGGGGACTGAAGCTTTCTTT
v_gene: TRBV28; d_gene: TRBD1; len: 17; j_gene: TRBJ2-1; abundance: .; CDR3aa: CASSPRDRGGYYNEQFF; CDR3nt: TGTGCCAGCAGTCCCCGCGACAGGGGGGGGTACTACAATGAGCAGTTCTTC
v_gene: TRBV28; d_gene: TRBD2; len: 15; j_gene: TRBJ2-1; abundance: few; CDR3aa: CASSSGGGGLTEQFF; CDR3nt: TGTGCCAGCAGTTCGGGGGGGGGAGGGTTGACTGAGCAGTTCTTC
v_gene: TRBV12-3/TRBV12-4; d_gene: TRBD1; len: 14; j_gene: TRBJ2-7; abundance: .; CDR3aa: CASSLGQGTYEQYF; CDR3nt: TGTGCCAGCAGTTTGGGACAGGGAACCTACGAGCAGTACTTC
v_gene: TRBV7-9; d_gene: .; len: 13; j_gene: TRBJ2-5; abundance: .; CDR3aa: CASSLAVGETQYF; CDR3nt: TGTGCCAGCAGCTTAGCGGTGGGGGAGACCCAGTACTTC
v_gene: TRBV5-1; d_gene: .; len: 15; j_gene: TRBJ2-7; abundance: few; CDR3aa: CASSFTDSPWGEQYF; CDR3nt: TGCGCCAGCAGCTTCACGGACAGTCCATGGGGCGAGCAGTACTTC
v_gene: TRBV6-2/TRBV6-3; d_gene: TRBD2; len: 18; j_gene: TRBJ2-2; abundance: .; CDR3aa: CASSRPGLSGRVAGELFF; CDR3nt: TGTGCCAGCAGCCGCCCAGGTTTGAGCGGGAGGGTCGCCGGGGAGCTGTTTTTT
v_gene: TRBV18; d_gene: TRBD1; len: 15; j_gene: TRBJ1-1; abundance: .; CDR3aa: CASSPSNRGGTEAFF; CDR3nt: TGTGCCAGCTCACCATCGAACAGGGGTGGCACTGAAGCTTTCTTT
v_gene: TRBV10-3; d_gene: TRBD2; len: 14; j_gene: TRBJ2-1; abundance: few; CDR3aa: CAISQLAANNEQFF; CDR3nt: TGTGCCATCAGCCAACTAGCGGCGAACAATGAGCAGTTCTTC
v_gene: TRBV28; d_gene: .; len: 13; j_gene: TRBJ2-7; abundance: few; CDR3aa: CATLLQTSYEQYF; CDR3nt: TGTGCAACCCTATTACAGACCTCCTACGAGCAGTACTTC
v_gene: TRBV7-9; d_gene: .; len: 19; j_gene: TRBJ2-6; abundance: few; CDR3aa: CASSLSSGTAMAGANVLTF; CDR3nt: TGTGCCAGCAGCTTATCATCCGGGACCGCGATGGCCGGGGCCAACGTCCTGACTTTC
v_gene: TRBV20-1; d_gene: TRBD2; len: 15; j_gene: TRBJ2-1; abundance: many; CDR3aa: CSARDLGTSSNEQFF; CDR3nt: TGCAGTGCTAGAGATCTCGGGACTAGCAGCAATGAGCAGTTCTTC
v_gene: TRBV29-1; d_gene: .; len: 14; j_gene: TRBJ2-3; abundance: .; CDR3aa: CSVGAGSGTDTQYF; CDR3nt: TGCAGCGTTGGGGCGGGATCGGGCACAGATACGCAGTATTTT
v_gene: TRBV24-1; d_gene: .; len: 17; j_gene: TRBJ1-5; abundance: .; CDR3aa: CATSDTRTAYSNQPQHF; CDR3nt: TGTGCCACCAGTGATACGCGGACGGCTTATAGCAATCAGCCCCAGCATTTT
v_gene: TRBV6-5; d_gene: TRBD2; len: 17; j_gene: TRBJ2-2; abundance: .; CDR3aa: CASSRSGLAGNTGELFF; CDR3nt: TGTGCCAGCAGCCGCTCAGGACTAGCGGGAAACACCGGGGAGCTGTTTTTT
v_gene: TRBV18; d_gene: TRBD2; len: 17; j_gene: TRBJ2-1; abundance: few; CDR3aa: CASSPLEGTNSYNEQFF; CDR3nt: TGTGCCAGCTCACCATTAGAGGGGACTAACTCCTACAATGAGCAGTTCTTC
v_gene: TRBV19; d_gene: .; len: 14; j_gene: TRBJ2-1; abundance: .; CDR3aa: CASSLAGRYNEQFF; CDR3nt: TGTGCCAGTAGTCTCGCGGGTCGTTACAATGAGCAGTTCTTC
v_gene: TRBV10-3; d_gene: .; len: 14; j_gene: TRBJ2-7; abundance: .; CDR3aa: CATVSDGYLYEQYF; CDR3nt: TGTGCCACCGTTTCGGACGGGTACCTCTACGAGCAGTACTTC
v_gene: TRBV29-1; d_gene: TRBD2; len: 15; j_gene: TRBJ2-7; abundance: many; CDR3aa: CSVGSGTASSYEQYF; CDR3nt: TGCAGCGTTGGCAGCGGGACGGCGAGCTCCTACGAGCAGTACTTC
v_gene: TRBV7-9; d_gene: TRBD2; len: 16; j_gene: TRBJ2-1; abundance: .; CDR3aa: CASSPGTSGCYNEQFF; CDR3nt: TGTGCCAGCAGCCCTGGGACTAGCGGATGCTACAATGAGCAGTTCTTC
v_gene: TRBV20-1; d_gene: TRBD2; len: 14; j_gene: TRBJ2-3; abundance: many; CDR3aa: CSARASGRKDTQYF; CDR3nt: TGCAGTGCTAGAGCTAGCGGGAGGAAAGATACGCAGTATTTT
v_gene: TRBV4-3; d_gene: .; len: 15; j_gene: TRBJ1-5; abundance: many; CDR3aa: CASSQVPAVSQPQHF; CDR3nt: TGCGCCAGCAGCCAGGTCCCAGCTGTGAGTCAGCCCCAGCATTTT
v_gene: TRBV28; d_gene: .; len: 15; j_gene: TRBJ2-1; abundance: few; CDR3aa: CASRDGTINDNEQFF; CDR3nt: TGTGCCAGCAGGGACGGGACCATAAACGACAATGAGCAGTTCTTC
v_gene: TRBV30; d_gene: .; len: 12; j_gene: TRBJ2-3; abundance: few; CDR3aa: CAWTVSTDTQYF; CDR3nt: TGTGCCTGGACGGTTAGCACAGATACGCAGTATTTT
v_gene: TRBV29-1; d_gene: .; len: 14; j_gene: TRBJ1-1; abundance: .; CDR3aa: CSARPGAQNTEAFF; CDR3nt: TGCAGCGCCCGGCCCGGCGCCCAGAACACTGAAGCTTTCTTT
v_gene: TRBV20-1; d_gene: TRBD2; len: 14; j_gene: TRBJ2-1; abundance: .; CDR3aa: CSASLAGVYNEQFF; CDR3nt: TGCAGTGCTAGCTTAGCGGGGGTCTACAATGAGCAGTTCTTC
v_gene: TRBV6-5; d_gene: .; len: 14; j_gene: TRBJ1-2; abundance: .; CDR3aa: CASRRGGGTVGYTF; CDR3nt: TGTGCCAGCAGACGAGGGGGGGGGACGGTTGGCTACACCTTC
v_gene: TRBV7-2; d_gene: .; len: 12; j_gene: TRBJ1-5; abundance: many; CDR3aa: CASSWSNQPQHF; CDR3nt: TGTGCCAGCAGTTGGAGCAATCAGCCCCAGCATTTT
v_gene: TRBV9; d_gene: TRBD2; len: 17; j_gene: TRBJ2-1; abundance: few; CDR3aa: CASSVALAGVSGNEQFF; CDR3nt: TGTGCCAGCAGCGTAGCCCTAGCGGGAGTCAGTGGGAATGAGCAGTTCTTC
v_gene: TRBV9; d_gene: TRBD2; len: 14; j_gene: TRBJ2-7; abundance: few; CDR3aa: CASSPRLAGAEQYF; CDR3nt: TGTGCCAGCAGCCCCCGACTAGCGGGAGCCGAGCAGTACTTC
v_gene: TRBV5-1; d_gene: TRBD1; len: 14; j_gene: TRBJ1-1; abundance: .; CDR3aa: CASSLGTGETEAFF; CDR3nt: TGCGCCAGCAGCTTGGGGACAGGGGAAACTGAAGCTTTCTTT
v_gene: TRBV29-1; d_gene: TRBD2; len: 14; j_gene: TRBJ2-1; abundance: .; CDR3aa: CSGGSGSSYNEQFF; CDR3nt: TGCAGCGGGGGGAGCGGGAGCTCCTACAATGAGCAGTTCTTC
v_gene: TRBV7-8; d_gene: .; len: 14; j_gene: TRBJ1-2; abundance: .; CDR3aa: CASRRTTGNYGYTF; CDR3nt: TGTGCCAGCAGACGAACCACAGGGAACTATGGCTACACCTTC
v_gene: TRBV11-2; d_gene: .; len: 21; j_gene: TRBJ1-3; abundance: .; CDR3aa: CASSPGGGLPRKLSSGNTIYF; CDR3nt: TGTGCCAGCAGCCCGGGGGGGGGACTCCCTCGGAAGTTGAGCTCTGGAAACACCATATATTTT
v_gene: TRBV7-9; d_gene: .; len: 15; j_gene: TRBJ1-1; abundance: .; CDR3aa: CASSPGRAANTEAFF; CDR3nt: TGTGCCAGCAGCCCGGGACGGGCGGCGAACACTGAAGCTTTCTTT
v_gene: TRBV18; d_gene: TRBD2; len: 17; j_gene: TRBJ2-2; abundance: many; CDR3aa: CASSPSGKPRGTGELFF; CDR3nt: TGTGCCAGCTCACCGAGCGGGAAACCCCGAGGTACCGGGGAGCTGTTTTTT
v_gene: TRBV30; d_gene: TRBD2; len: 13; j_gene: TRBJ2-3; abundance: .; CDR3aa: CAWTSGNTDTQYF; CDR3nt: TGTGCCTGGACTAGCGGGAACACAGATACGCAGTATTTT
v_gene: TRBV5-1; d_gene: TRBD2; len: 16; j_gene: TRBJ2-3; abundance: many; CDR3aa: CASSLVTSGTTDTQYF; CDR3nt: TGCGCCAGCAGCTTGGTCACTAGCGGCACCACAGATACGCAGTATTTT
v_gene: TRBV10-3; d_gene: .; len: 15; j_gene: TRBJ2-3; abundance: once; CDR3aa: CAITADRTSTDTQYF; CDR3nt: TGTGCCATCACCGCGGACAGAACTAGCACAGATACGCAGTATTTT